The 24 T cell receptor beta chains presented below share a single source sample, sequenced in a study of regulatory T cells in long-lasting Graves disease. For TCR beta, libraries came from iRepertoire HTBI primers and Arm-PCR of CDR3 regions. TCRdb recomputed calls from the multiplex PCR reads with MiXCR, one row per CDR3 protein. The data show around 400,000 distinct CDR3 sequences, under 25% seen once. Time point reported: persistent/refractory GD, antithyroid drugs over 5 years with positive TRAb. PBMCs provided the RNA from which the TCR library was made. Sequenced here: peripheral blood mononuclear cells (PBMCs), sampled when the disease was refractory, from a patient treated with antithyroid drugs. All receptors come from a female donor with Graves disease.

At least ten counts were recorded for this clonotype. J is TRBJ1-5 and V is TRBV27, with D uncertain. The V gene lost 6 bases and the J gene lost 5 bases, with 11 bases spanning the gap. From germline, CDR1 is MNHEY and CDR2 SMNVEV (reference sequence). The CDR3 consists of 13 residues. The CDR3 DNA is TGTGCCAGCAGGGATGGGCGCCATCAGCCCCAGCATTTT. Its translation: CASRDGRHQPQHF.

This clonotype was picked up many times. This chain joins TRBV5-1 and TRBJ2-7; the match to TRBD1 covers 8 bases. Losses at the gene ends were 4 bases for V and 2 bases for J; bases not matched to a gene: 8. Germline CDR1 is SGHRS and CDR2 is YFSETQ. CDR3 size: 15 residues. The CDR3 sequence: CASSDLTGATYEQYF. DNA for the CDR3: TGCGCCAGCAGCGACCTGACAGGGGCGACCTACGAGCAGTACTTC.

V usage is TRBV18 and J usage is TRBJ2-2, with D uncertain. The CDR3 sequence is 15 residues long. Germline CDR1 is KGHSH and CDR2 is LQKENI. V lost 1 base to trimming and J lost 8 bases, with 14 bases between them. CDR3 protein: CASSPLMADPGELFF. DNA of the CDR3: TGTGCCAGCTCACCACTAATGGCGGACCCTGGGGAGCTGTTTTTT. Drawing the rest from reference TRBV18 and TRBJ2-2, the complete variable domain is NAGVMQNPRHLVRRRGQEARLRCSPMKGHSHVYWYRQLPEEGLKFMVYLQKENIIDESGMPKERFSAEFPKEGPSILRIQQVVRGDSAAYFCASSPLMADPGELFFGEGSRLTVL.

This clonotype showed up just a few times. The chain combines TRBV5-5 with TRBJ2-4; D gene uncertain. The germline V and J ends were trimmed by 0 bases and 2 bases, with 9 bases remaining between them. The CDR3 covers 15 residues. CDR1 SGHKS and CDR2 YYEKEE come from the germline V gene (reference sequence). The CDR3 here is CASSLVRNTKNIQYF. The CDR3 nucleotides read TGTGCCAGCAGCTTGGTCCGAAATACCAAAAACATTCAGTACTTC.

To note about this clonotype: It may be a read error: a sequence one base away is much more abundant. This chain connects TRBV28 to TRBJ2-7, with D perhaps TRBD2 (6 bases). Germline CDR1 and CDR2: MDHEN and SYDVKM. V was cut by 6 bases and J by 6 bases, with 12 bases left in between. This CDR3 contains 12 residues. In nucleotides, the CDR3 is TGTGCCAGCAGGGGCGGGGCTGTCGAGCAGTACTTC. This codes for CASRGGAVEQYF.

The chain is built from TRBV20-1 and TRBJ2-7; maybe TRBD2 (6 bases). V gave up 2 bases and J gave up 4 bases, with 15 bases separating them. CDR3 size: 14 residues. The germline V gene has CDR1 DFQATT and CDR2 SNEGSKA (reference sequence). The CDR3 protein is CSARSRDSPYEQYF. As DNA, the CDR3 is TGCAGTGCTAGATCCCGGGACTCCCCGTACGAGCAGTACTTC.

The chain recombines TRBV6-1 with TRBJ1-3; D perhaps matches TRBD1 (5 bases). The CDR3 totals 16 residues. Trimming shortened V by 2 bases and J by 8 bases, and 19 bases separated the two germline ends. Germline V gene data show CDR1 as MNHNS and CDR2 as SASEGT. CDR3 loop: CASSERVGVLGDTIYF. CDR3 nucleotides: TGTGCCAGCAGTGAACGAGTGGGGGTTCTAGGGGACACCATATATTTT.

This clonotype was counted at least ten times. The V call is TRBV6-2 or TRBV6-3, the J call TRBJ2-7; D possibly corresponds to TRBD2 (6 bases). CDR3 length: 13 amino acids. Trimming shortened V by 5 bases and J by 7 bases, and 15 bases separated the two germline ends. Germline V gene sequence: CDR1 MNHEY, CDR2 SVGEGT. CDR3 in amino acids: CASSETMGGEQYF. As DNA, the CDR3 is TGTGCCAGCAGTGAAACAATGGGAGGAGAGCAGTACTTC.

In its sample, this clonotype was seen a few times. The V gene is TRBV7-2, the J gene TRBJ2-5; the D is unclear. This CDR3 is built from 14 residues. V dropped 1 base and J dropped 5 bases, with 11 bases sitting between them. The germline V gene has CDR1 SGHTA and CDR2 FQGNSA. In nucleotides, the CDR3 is TGTGCCAGCAGCTTAGTGGTTGTGGAGGAGACCCAGTACTTC. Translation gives CASSLVVVEETQYF.

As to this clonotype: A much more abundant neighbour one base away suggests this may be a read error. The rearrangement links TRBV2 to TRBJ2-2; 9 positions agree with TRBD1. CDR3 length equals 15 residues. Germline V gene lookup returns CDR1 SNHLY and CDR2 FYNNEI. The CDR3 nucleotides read TGTGCCAGTTATCAGGGGACAGGGCGAGTCGGGGAGCCGTTTTTT. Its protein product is CASYQGTGRVGEPFF.

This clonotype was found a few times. The DNA of the CDR3 is TGTGCCAGCAGTGAAGCCCCGACAGGGAGATACTATGGCTACACCTTC. Translating it yields CASSEAPTGRYYGYTF. V is TRBV6-1 and J is TRBJ1-2, with TRBD1 identical over 7 bases. The CDR3 spans 16 residues. Germline V gene data show CDR1 as MNHNS and CDR2 as SASEGT. Trimming at V came to 0 bases and at J to 3 bases, leaving 7 bases not matched to a gene.

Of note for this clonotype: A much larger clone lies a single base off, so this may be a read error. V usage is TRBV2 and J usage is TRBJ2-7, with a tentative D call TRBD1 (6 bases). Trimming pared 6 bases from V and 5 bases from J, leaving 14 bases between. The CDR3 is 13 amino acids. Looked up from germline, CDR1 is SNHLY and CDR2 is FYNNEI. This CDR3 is CASSQSDSHEQYF. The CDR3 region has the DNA TGTGCCAGCAGCCAATCGGACAGCCACGAGCAGTACTTC.

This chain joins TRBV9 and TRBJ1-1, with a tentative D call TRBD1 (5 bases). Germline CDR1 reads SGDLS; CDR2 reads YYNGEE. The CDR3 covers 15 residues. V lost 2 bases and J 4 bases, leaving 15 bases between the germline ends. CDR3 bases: TGTGCCAGCAGCGTGACCGGGACGGCGAGCACTGAAGCTTTCTTT. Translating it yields CASSVTGTASTEAFF. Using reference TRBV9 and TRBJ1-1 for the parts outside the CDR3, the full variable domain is DSGVTQTPKHLITATGQRVTLRCSPRSGDLSVYWYQQSLDQGLQFLIQYYNGEERAKGNILERFSAQQFPDLHSELNLSSLELGDSALYFCASSVTGTASTEAFFGQGTRLTVV.

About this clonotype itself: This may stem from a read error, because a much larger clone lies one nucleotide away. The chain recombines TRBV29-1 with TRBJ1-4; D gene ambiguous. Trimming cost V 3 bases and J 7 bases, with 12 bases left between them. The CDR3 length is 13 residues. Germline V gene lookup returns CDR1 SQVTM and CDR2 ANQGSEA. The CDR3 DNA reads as TGCAGCGTTGAGGGGAACCGGGGTGAAAAACTGTTTTTT. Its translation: CSVEGNRGEKLFF.

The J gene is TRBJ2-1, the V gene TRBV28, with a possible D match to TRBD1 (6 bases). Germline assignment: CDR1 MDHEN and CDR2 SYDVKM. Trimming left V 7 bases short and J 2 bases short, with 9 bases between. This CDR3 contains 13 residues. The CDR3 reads CASKQGPYNEQFF. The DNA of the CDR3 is TGTGCCAGCAAACAGGGTCCCTACAATGAGCAGTTCTTC. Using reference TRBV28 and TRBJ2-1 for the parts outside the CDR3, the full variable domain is DVKVTQSSRYLVKRTGEKVFLECVQDMDHENMFWYRQDPGLGLRLIYFSYDVKMKEKGDIPEGYSVSREKKERFSLILESASTNQTSMYLCASKQGPYNEQFFGPGTRLTVL.

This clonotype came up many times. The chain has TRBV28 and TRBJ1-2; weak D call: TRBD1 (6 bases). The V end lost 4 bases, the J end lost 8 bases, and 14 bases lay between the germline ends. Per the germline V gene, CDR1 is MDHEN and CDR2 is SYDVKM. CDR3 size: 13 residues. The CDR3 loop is CASSWLRGRGYTF. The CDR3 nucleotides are TGTGCCAGCAGTTGGCTCAGGGGTAGGGGCTACACCTTC.

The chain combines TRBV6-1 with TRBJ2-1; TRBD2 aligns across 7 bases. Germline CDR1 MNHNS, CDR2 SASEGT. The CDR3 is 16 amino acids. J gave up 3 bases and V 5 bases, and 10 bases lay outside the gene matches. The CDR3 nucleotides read TGTGCCAGCAGTCTATCTGAGCGGGGTAACTACAATGAGCAGTTCTTC. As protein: CASSLSERGNYNEQFF.

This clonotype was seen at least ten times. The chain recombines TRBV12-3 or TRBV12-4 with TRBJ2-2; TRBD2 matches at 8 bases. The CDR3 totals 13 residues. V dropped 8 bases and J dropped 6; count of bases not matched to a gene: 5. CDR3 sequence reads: CASHGRAPGELFF. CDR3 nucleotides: TGTGCCAGCCACGGGAGGGCCCCCGGGGAGCTGTTTTTT.

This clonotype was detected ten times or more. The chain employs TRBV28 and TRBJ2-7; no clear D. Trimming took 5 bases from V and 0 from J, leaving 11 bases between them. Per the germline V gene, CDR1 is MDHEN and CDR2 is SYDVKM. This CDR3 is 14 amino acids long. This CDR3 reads CASSLPGFSYEQYF. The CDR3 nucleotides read TGTGCCAGCAGTCTCCCGGGCTTCTCCTACGAGCAGTACTTC.

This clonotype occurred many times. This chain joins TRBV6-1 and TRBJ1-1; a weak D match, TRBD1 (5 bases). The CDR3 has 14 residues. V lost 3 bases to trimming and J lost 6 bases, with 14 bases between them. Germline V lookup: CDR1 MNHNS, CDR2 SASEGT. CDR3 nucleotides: TGTGCCAGCAGTGATCGGGGTGGGGCCGCTGAAGCTTTCTTT. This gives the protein CASSDRGGAAEAFF.

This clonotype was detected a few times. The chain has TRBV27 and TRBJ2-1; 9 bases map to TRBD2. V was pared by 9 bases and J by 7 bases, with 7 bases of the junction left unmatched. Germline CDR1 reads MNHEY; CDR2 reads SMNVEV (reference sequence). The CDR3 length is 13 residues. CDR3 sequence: CASRSGRTNEQFF. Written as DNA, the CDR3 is TGTGCCAGTCGTAGCGGGAGAACAAATGAGCAGTTCTTC.

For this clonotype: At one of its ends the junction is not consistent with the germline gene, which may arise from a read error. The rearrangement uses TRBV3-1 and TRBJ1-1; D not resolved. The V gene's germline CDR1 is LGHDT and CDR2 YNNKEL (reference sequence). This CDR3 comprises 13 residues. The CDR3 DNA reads TGTGCCAGCAGCCTAGAGGCGGACGGTGAAGCTCTCTTT. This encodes CASSLEADGEALF.

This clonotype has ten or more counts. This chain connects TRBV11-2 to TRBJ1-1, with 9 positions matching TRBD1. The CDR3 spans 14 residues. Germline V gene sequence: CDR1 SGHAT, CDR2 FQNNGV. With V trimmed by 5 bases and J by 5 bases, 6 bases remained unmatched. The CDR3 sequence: CASSADRGGTEAFF. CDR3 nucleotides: TGTGCCAGCAGCGCGGACAGGGGAGGGACTGAAGCTTTCTTT.

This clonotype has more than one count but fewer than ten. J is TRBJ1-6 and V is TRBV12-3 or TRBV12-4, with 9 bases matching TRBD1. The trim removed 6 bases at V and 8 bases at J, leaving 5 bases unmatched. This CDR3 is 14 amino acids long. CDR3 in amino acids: CASSRGDRDSPLHF. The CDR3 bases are TGTGCCAGCAGCAGAGGGGACAGGGATTCACCCCTCCACTTT.